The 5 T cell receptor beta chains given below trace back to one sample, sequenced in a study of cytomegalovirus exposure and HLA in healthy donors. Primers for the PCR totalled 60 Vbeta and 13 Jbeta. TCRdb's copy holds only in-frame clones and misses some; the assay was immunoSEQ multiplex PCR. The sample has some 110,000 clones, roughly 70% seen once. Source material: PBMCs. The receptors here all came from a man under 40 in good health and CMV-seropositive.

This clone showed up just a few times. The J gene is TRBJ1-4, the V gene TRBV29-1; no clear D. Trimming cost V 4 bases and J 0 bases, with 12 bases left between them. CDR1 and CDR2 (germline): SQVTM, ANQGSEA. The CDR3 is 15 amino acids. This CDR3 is CSVANGDATNEKLFF. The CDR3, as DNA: TGCAGCGTTGCGAACGGTGATGCAACTAATGAAAAACTGTTTTTT.

The CDR3 DNA reads TGCAGCGTTTCCGGGACAGCCAACACTGAAGCTTTCTTT. This codes for CSVSGTANTEAFF. This chain uses TRBV29-1 with TRBJ1-1; 7 bases align to TRBD1. The J segment lost 2 bases and the V segment lost 5 bases, leaving 5 bases of the junction unmatched. Germline values: CDR1 SQVTM, CDR2 ANQGSEA. This CDR3 region has 13 residues. Combining the CDR3 with reference TRBV29-1 and TRBJ1-1 gives the whole variable domain SAVISQKPSRDICQRGTSLTIQCQVDSQVTMMFWYRQQPGQSLTLIATANQGSEATYESGFVIDKFPISRPNLTFSTLTVSNMSPEDSSIYLCSVSGTANTEAFFGQGTRLTVV.

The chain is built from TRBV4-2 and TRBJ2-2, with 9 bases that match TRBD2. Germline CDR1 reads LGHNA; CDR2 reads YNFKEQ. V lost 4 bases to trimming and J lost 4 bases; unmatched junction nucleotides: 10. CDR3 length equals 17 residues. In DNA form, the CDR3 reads TGTGCCAGCAGCCGATTCATGAGCGGGGGGAGCACCGGGGAGCTGTTTTTT. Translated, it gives CASSRFMSGGSTGELFF.

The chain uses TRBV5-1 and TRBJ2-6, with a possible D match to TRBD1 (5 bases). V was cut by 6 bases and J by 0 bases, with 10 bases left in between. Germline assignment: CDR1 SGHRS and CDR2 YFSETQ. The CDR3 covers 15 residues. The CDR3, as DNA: TGCGCCAGCACACAGGTTAACTCTGGGGCCAACGTCCTGACTTTC. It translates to CASTQVNSGANVLTF.

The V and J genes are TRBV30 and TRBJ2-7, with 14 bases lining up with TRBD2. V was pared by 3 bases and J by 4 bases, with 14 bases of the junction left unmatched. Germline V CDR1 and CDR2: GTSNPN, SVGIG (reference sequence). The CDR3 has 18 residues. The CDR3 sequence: CAWSLRGPGTSGRYEQYV. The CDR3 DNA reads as TGTGCCTGGAGCCTACGAGGTCCCGGGACTAGCGGGAGATACGAGCAGTACGTC.